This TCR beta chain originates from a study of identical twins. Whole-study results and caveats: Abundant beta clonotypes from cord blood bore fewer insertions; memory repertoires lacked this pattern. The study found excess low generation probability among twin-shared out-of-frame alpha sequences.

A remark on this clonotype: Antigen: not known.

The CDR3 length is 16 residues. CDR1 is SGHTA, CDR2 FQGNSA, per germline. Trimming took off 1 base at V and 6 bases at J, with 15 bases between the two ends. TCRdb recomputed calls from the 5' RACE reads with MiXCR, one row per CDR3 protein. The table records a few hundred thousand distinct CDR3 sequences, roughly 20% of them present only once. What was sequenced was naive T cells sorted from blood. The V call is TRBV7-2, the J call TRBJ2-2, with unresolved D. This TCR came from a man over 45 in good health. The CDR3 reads CASSLEIRANPGELFF. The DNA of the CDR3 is TGTGCCAGCAGCTTAGAGATTAGGGCCAACCCCGGGGAGCTGTTTTTT.